The TCR beta chain under discussion was sequenced for a study of PD-L1 blockade in urothelial cancer. Study at large: Patients started atezolizumab in the mid-2010s, 1,200 mg intravenously every 3 weeks. Points from the study as a whole: Durable benefit was linked to greater 3-week expansion of tumor-associated blood clones.

Sequencing used immunoSEQ multiplex PCR; TCRdb keeps in-frame clones, though not all of them. Of around 25,000 clones in the sample, 87% were seen once. The ends were cut back, 0 bases at V and 10 bases at J, with 14 bases in the middle. The germline V gene encodes CDR1 SGHDT and CDR2 YYEEEE. The CDR3 consists of 15 residues. In the case of this clone: No antigen is known for it.

The sample consisted of PBMCs, taken around atezolizumab (anti-PD-L1) treatment. The TCR originated in a man over 45 with urothelial cancer. The genes are TRBV5-6 and TRBJ1-6, with a weak D call TRBD1 (5 bases). The CDR3 spells CASSLDPRPGSPLHF. The CDR3 DNA reads as TGTGCCAGCAGCTTGGACCCTCGACCAGGGTCACCCCTCCACTTT.